Listed below are T cell receptor beta chains from one sample, sequenced in a study of blood T cells in healthy people across ages. In TCRdb, the 5' RACE reads were re-called with MiXCR into one record per CDR3 protein. This sample has about 680,000 distinct CDR3 sequences, with more than 40% found just once. The sequencing input was blood. These receptors originate from an older woman in good health. The CDR3 runs from the conserved cysteine through the conserved F or W. The D gene is left open where the match is weak. Where a row states a size, it is once, few, many or the class of an expanded clone; other rows omit it.

J gene	D gene	clone size	V gene	CDR3 DNA	CDR3 protein
TRBJ2-4	.	once	TRBV20-1	TGCAGTGCTAGGGGTGGGGTGGGAGACATTCAGTACTTC	CSARGGVGDIQYF
TRBJ2-3	.	few	TRBV12-3/TRBV12-4	TGTGCCAGCAGTTTGGGCCAGGGGTCCGGAGATACGCAGTATTTT	CASSLGQGSGDTQYF
TRBJ1-5	TRBD1	.	TRBV5-4	TGTGCCAGCAGCCAGGGGGGCGGCGATCAGCCCCAGCATTTT	CASSQGGGDQPQHF
TRBJ2-3	.	few	TRBV20-1	TGCAGTGCTACCTATACAGGACATACGCAGTATTTT	CSATYTGHTQYF
TRBJ1-4	.	.	TRBV7-9	TGTGCCAGCAGCTTCCCGGCCTCATTGAATGAAAAACTGTTTTTT	CASSFPASLNEKLFF
TRBJ1-1	.	.	TRBV7-3	TGTGCCAGCAGTAAAGGGGGGGTTATGAACACTGAAGCTTTCTTT	CASSKGGVMNTEAFF
TRBJ2-3	.	.	TRBV6-2/TRBV6-3	TGTGCCAGCAGCCCCCAGACGGCGGGACTCCCAGATACGCAGTATTTT	CASSPQTAGLPDTQYF
TRBJ2-7	TRBD1	.	TRBV6-1	TGTGCCAGCATTGCGGGACAGGGAATCCCCGGTGAGCAGTACTTC	CASIAGQGIPGEQYF
TRBJ2-2	.	.	TRBV9	TGTGCCAGCAGCGTAACCCTCCCTAGCACAGGGAACACCGGGGAGCTGTTTTTT	CASSVTLPSTGNTGELFF
TRBJ2-3	.	few	TRBV5-6	TGTGCCAGCAGCTTGGAGCTCCTTCAGACAGATACGCAGTATTTT	CASSLELLQTDTQYF
TRBJ2-2	.	.	TRBV2	TGTGCCAGGGGCGCAACGAGCACCGGGGAGCTGTTTTTT	CARGATSTGELFF
TRBJ1-4	.	.	TRBV21-1	TGTGCCAGGTCGATTAGACCTGAAAAACTGTTTTTT	CARSIRPEKLFF
TRBJ2-3	.	.	TRBV20-1	TGCAGTGCTAGAGATTTCAGGGATAGCACAGATACGCAGTATTTT	CSARDFRDSTDTQYF
TRBJ2-5	.	few	TRBV18	TGTGCCAGCTCACCCGACCCGATTTACGAGACCCAGTACTTC	CASSPDPIYETQYF
TRBJ2-7	TRBD2	.	TRBV7-2	TGTGCCAGCAGCTTAGCGGGGGTTAGCGGGTCCTACGAGCAGTACTTC	CASSLAGVSGSYEQYF
TRBJ2-1	TRBD2	.	TRBV9	TGTGCCAGCAGCGTAGAAAGCGGGAGTAGGAATGAGCAGTTCTTC	CASSVESGSRNEQFF
TRBJ2-1	.	.	TRBV7-3	TGTGCCAGCAGCTTAAGGGGGCAGGGGGAGGATGAGCAGTTCTTC	CASSLRGQGEDEQFF
TRBJ2-1	TRBD2	.	TRBV5-1	TGCGCCAGCAGCGCGGGACTAGCGGGAGGCCGGAGCTCCTACAATGAGCAGTTCTTC	CASSAGLAGGRSSYNEQFF
TRBJ1-2	.	few	TRBV3-1	TGTGCCAGCAGCCAAGTAGGGCGGTATGGCTACACCTTC	CASSQVGRYGYTF
TRBJ2-3	.	few	TRBV29-1	TGCAGCGCTGAAGGGCCGAAAACAGATACGCAGTATTTT	CSAEGPKTDTQYF
TRBJ2-1	TRBD2	.	TRBV28	TGTGCCAGCAGCCTAATTGGGGCTAGCGGGGAGAATGAGCAGTTCTTC	CASSLIGASGENEQFF
TRBJ2-3	TRBD2	.	TRBV19	TGTGCCAGTAGTACGATTCCGGGACTAGCGGGAGCCACAGATACGCAGTATTTT	CASSTIPGLAGATDTQYF
TRBJ2-3	.	.	TRBV14	TGTGCCAGCAGCCAAGATTCCAGGGCCGCAGATACGCAGTATTTT	CASSQDSRAADTQYF
TRBJ2-5	TRBD2	.	TRBV5-1	TGCGCCAGCAGCGAAGGACTAGCGGGGGGGCGGGAGACCCAGTACTTC	CASSEGLAGGRETQYF
TRBJ1-1	.	.	TRBV5-5	TGTGCCAGCAGCCCCGGGACGCGTCGGAACACTGAAGCTTTCTTT	CASSPGTRRNTEAFF
TRBJ2-1	TRBD2	few	TRBV20-1	TGCAGTGCTCAGGGCGGGAGCGCCTACAATGAGCAGTTCTTC	CSAQGGSAYNEQFF